The present entry profiles one TCR beta chain with its context. Its antigen is undetermined. These data are taken from a study of shared clonotypes between healthy human individuals. Broader study findings: Shared clonotypes across all four donors exceeded non-shared ones in generation probability. A generally larger estimated richness was seen in naive subsets than in memory subsets.

There are 15 residues in the CDR3. From germline, CDR1 is MNHEY and CDR2 SMNVEV (reference sequence). The V gene end was trimmed by 2 bases and the J gene end by 6 bases; junction bases not matched to a gene: 6. Sorted-subset replicate PCR reactions were performed with about 190 ng DNA, corresponding to roughly 27,000 T cell genomes. In the study's own analysis: Filtering differed, since immunoSEQ gave only junction sequences and no quality scores. Libraries were prepared by immunoSEQ multiplex PCR; TCRdb keeps only in-frame clonotypes and omits some of them. The DNA gave D and trimming, while V, J and clone size come from that table. The sample yields 500,000 or so clones, about 96% seen once.

This sequence originates from a woman aged 25-40 years in good health. The V call is TRBV27, the J call TRBJ1-5; 8 bases align to TRBD1. Sequencing input: naive CD4+ T cells sorted from blood. This sample's subset: CD45RA+ positively selected. CDR3 coding DNA: TGTGCCAGCAGTTTAGGCCAGGGGGCCGGTCAGCCCCAGCATTTT. It codes for CASSLGQGAGQPQHF.